These 9 T cell receptor beta chains came from one sample sequenced in a study of metastatic and nonmetastatic thyroid tumors. TCRdb re-called the PCR reads with MiXCR. Of tens of thousands of clones listed, 23% were seen once; the top ten hold more than 2%. No patient had received any treatment before thyroid surgery. Sequenced material: blood. These receptor sequences come from a female donor with papillary thyroid cancer or a benign thyroid nodule (not recorded which). Some clones in this sample may be carry-over from other donors' samples.

The V gene is TRBV7-6, the J gene TRBJ2-7; TRBD2 aligns across 8 bases. Germline CDR1 SGHVS, CDR2 FNYEAQ. The V and J ends lost 7 bases and 5 bases, in that order; junction bases with no gene match: 7. This CDR3 comprises 13 residues. In nucleotides, the CDR3 is TGTGCCAGCAACTTGCAAGCGGGAGACGAGCAGTACTTC. Translation gives CASNLQAGDEQYF.

This clone is judged medium-sized (0.01 to 0.1%). This chain links TRBV6-1 with TRBJ2-1, with a tentative D call TRBD1 (6 bases). With 6 bases removed from V and 3 bases from J, the gap between germline ends came to 12 bases. The germline V gene has CDR1 MNHNS and CDR2 SASEGT. This CDR3 has 14 residues. The CDR3 nucleotides read TGTGCCAGCAGGGGACACTACGGCTACAATGAGCAGTTCTTC. Encoded protein: CASRGHYGYNEQFF.

This clone has more than one count but fewer than ten. The chain is built from TRBV10-2 and TRBJ1-5; 8 bases fit TRBD1. The CDR3 has 15 residues. Germline CDR1 is WSHSY and CDR2 is SAAADI. The J segment lost 10 bases and the V segment lost 2 bases, leaving 10 bases of the junction unmatched. CDR3 sequence reads: CASSEQGTGCHPQHF. DNA for the CDR3: TGCGCCAGCAGTGAGCAGGGGACAGGTTGTCATCCCCAGCATTTT.

Only a few counts were recorded for this clone. The genes are TRBV12-3 or TRBV12-4 and TRBJ2-7; D perhaps matches TRBD1 (6 bases). This CDR3 is built from 13 residues. The germline V and J ends were trimmed by 8 bases and 0 bases, with 11 bases remaining between them. CDR3: CASSWTDSYEQYF. The CDR3 nucleotides read TGTGCCAGCTCCTGGACAGACTCCTACGAGCAGTACTTC.

The chain has TRBV19 and TRBJ1-2, with 7 positions matching TRBD1. The CDR3 length is 15 residues. Unmatched junction bases numbered 14, after V lost 8 bases and J lost 5 bases. Germline V gives CDR1 LNHDA, CDR2 SQIVND (reference sequence). CDR3 protein: CASLPGTAKTYGYTF. CDR3 in DNA: TGTGCCAGTCTGCCAGGGACAGCTAAAACTTATGGCTACACCTTC.

As for this clone: At one end, the junction sequence differs from germline, possibly due to a read error. This chain connects TRBV18 to TRBJ2-3, with 8 bases aligning to TRBD1. The CDR3 totals 17 residues. Germline V gene data show CDR1 as KGHSH and CDR2 as LQKENI. The CDR3 coding sequence is TGTGCCAGCTCACCAACCCCCGGACAGGGAGGCGCAGATATGCAGTGTTTT. Protein product: CASSPTPGQGGADMQCF.

This clone came up many times. A much larger clone lies a single base off, so this may be a read error. The CDR3 sequence: CASSPGRAGSPLYNEQFF. The CDR3 coding sequence is TGTGCCAGCAGCCCGGGACGAGCGGGCAGCCCCCTATACAATGAGCAGTTCTTC. This chain connects TRBV7-2 to TRBJ2-1, with D tentatively TRBD2 (6 bases). V lost 5 bases, J lost 4 bases, and 24 bases lay in between. The germline gives CDR1 SGHTA, CDR2 FQGNSA. This CDR3 region has 18 residues.

This clone was counted a few times. The genes are TRBV20-1 and TRBJ2-7; perhaps TRBD2 as D (6 bases). V gave up 0 bases and J gave up 2 bases, with 11 bases separating them. The CDR3 contains 14 residues. Germline V gene data show CDR1 as DFQATT and CDR2 as SNEGSKA (reference sequence). The CDR3 reads CSAREGGETYEQYF. CDR3 in DNA: TGCAGTGCTAGAGAGGGGGGAGAGACCTACGAGCAGTACTTC.

This clone was picked up many times. The CDR3 loop reads CASSELQANSPLHF. As DNA, the CDR3 is TGTGCCAGCAGTGAATTACAGGCCAATTCACCCCTCCACTTT. The chain uses TRBV2 and TRBJ1-6, with D maybe TRBD1 (5 bases). Trimming took 2 bases from V and 7 from J, leaving 9 bases between them. Germline CDR1 SNHLY, CDR2 FYNNEI. The length of the CDR3 is 14 residues.